The source of this TCR beta chain is a study of blood T cell repertoires in COVID-19. Whole-study context: Some COVID-19 samples were acute and others convalescent; all came from the United States, Italy and Spain. The analysed material was cDNA or gDNA that came from T cells, B-cell-depleted T cells, or PBMCs.

Trimming cost V 1 base and J 7 bases; bases outside gene matches: 8. The CDR3 has 16 residues. Germline-derived CDR1 and CDR2 are LGHDT and YNNKEL (reference sequence). TCRdb's copy holds only in-frame clones and misses some; the assay was immunoSEQ multiplex PCR. The repertoire consists of about 140,000 clones, with more than 70% occurring once and the leading ten covering 5%. Sequencing used peripheral blood. This TCR was recovered from a woman in her fifties or sixties with acute or convalescent COVID-19. V usage is TRBV3-1 (or the pseudogene TRBV3-2) and J usage is TRBJ1-4, with 8 bases that match TRBD1. CDR3 coding DNA: TGTGCCAGCAGCCAAGCGACAGGGGAGGGTGGTGAAAAACTGTTTTTT. As protein: CASSQATGEGGEKLFF.